These 32 T cell receptor beta chains came from one sample sequenced in a study of breast tumors, draining lymph nodes, adjacent tissues. TCRdb passed the multiplex PCR reads through MiXCR, listing each CDR3 protein once. The sample consists of fewer than 200,000 distinct CDR3 sequences, 25% to 40% of them appearing once. Axillary draining lymph nodes of breast cancer patients supplied the node samples. Sample: axillary lymph node tissue. Receptors were obtained from a female donor with breast cancer. Some clones in this sample may be carry-over from other donors' samples.

This clonotype was recorded at least ten times. The rearrangement uses TRBV5-1 and TRBJ2-5; 12 bases fit TRBD2. The V gene's germline CDR1 is SGHRS and CDR2 YFSETQ. The J segment lost 7 bases and the V segment lost 3 bases, leaving 7 bases of the junction unmatched. This CDR3 is 15 amino acids long. CDR3 DNA: TGCGCCAGCAGCTCCCGGGGACTAGCGGGCTTGACCCAGTACTTC. This sequence encodes CASSSRGLAGLTQYF.

This clonotype was seen a few times. This rearrangement joins TRBV6-7 to TRBJ1-2; D not certain. TRBV6-7 is identified as an open reading frame with a role that is uncertain. The CDR3 is 18 residues long. Trimming removed 0 bases at V and 0 bases at J, with 17 bases between. CDR3 in DNA: TGTGCCAGCAGTTACTCCTTCGGTCCCCCCACGCCTAACTATGGCTACACCTTC. It codes for CASSYSFGPPTPNYGYTF.

In its sample, this clonotype was seen many times. The chain carries TRBV11-2 and TRBJ2-7; 9 bases line up with TRBD1. Trimming took 4 bases from V and 3 from J; bases not matched to a gene: 4. Germline CDR1 reads SGHAT; CDR2 reads FQNNGV. The CDR3 runs to 14 residues. The CDR3 coding sequence is TGTGCCAGCAGCTCAGGGACAGGGAACTACGAGCAGTACTTC. Translating it yields CASSSGTGNYEQYF. Complete variable domain (other parts from reference TRBV11-2 and TRBJ2-7): EAGVAQSPRYKIIEKRQSVAFWCNPISGHATLYWYQQILGQGPKLLIQFQNNGVVDDSQLPKDRFSAERLKGVDSTLKIQPAKLEDSAVYLCASSSGTGNYEQYFGPGTRLTVT.

The gene calls are TRBV11-2 and TRBJ2-7; 9 nucleotides align to TRBD1. J was trimmed by 6 bases and V by 4 bases; bases with no gene match: 13. The CDR3 has 16 amino acids. The germline V gene encodes CDR1 SGHAT and CDR2 FQNNGV. The DNA of the CDR3 is TGTGCCAGCAGCTCCCAGGCCGGGACAGGGAATCTCGAGCAGTACTTC. It encodes CASSSQAGTGNLEQYF. The variable domain in full, with the rest retrieved from reference TRBV11-2 and TRBJ2-7, is EAGVAQSPRYKIIEKRQSVAFWCNPISGHATLYWYQQILGQGPKLLIQFQNNGVVDDSQLPKDRFSAERLKGVDSTLKIQPAKLEDSAVYLCASSSQAGTGNLEQYFGPGTRLTVT.

This clonotype was observed a handful of times. The genes are TRBV2 and TRBJ1-5; D unclear. The CDR3 is 14 amino acids. Germline loops: CDR1 SNHLY, CDR2 FYNNEI. The V gene lost 3 bases and the J gene lost 11 bases, with 17 bases spanning the gap. The CDR3 DNA follows: TGTGCCAGCAGTGATAGCCAGGCAGAGGAGACCCAGCATTTT. This gives the protein CASSDSQAEETQHF.

As regards this clonotype: A read error may be the cause here, since a much bigger clone is one base away. The rearrangement links TRBV20-1 to TRBJ2-5, with D possibly being TRBD2 (5 bases). The germline V gene has CDR1 DFQATT and CDR2 SNEGSKA (reference sequence). This CDR3 spans 12 amino acids. This CDR3 is CSARLGSETPYF. The CDR3 region has the DNA TGCAGTGCTAGGTTAGGGAGTGAGACCCCGTACTTC.

In its sample, this clonotype was seen many times. J is TRBJ2-5 and V is TRBV3-1; a possible D gene is TRBD2 (5 bases). V was pared by 4 bases and J by 4 bases, with 13 bases between. The CDR3 loop spans 14 amino acids. From germline, CDR1 is LGHDT and CDR2 YNNKEL (reference sequence). The CDR3 DNA follows: TGTGCCAGCAGCCCCACCAGCGCGGGAGAGACCCAGTACTTC. This encodes CASSPTSAGETQYF.

Concerning this clonotype itself: Being one base from a much bigger clone, this may be a read error. This sequence joins TRBV20-1 and TRBJ2-1; TRBD2 is a possible D gene (6 bases). Germline V gene data show CDR1 as DFQATT and CDR2 as SNEGSKA (reference sequence). This CDR3 region has 14 residues. CDR3 protein: CRARRDGDYTEQFF. The CDR3 nucleotides read TGCAGGGCTAGGCGGGACGGAGACTACACTGAGCAGTTCTTC.

In this sample, this clonotype turned up many times. The rearrangement joins TRBV29-1 to TRBJ1-3; D gene unclear. Germline assignment: CDR1 SQVTM and CDR2 ANQGSEA. This CDR3 region has 14 residues. V shed 6 bases and J shed 0 bases, with 12 bases lying between them. Here the CDR3 reads CSVLKGSSGNTIYF. CDR3 coding DNA: TGCAGCGTCCTGAAAGGGAGCTCTGGAAACACCATATATTTT. Based on the CDR3 plus reference TRBV29-1 and TRBJ1-3, the full variable domain is SAVISQKPSRDICQRGTSLTIQCQVDSQVTMMFWYRQQPGQSLTLIATANQGSEATYESGFVIDKFPISRPNLTFSTLTVSNMSPEDSSIYLCSVLKGSSGNTIYFGEGSWLTVV.

The rearrangement joins TRBV2 to TRBJ1-5; no definite D call. Trimming shortened V by 3 bases and J by 0 bases, and 6 bases separated the two germline ends. The CDR3 is 14 amino acids. Germline loops: CDR1 SNHLY, CDR2 FYNNEI. The CDR3: CASSDYLSNQPQHF. The CDR3 nucleotides are TGTGCCAGCAGTGATTACCTTAGCAATCAGCCCCAGCATTTT.

In its sample, this clonotype was seen a few times. A read error may be the cause here, since a much bigger clone is one base away. The rearrangement links TRBV9 to TRBJ2-2, with D possibly being TRBD1 or TRBD2 (5 bases each). This CDR3 has 14 residues. The V gene's germline CDR1 is SGDLS and CDR2 YYNGEE. The CDR3 bases are TGTGCCAGCAGCGCTAGGGTGGACACCGGGGAGCTGTCTTTT. This gives the protein CASSARVDTGELSF.

A remark on this clonotype: A read error is possible here, since a much larger clone lies one base away. V and J are TRBV2 and TRBJ2-7; no clear D. Per the germline V gene, CDR1 is SNHLY and CDR2 is FYNNEI. The CDR3 loop spans 9 amino acids. CDR3 nucleotide sequence: TGTGCCAGGTCCTGCGAGCAGTACGTC. It codes for CARSCEQYV.

The chain combines TRBV5-1 with TRBJ1-5, with D uncertain. Trimming pared 0 bases from V and 3 bases from J, leaving 7 bases between. The length of the CDR3 is 14 residues. Looked up from germline, CDR1 is SGHRS and CDR2 is YFSETQ. The CDR3 region is CASSLGRTNQPQHF. The CDR3 DNA reads TGCGCCAGCAGCTTGGGCAGGACCAATCAGCCCCAGCATTTT. The variable domain in full, with the rest retrieved from reference TRBV5-1 and TRBJ1-5, is KAGVTQTPRYLIKTRGQQVTLSCSPISGHRSVSWYQQTPGQGLQFLFEYFSETQRNKGNFPGRFSGRQFSNSRSEMNVSTLELGDSALYLCASSLGRTNQPQHFGDGTRLSIL.

A word on this clonotype: This likely comes from a read error, as the CDR3 has no conserved phenylalanine or tryptophan at its end. No DNA is shown, since the ends of the CDR3 on it are uncertain; the CDR3 is the one TCRdb lists. This chain uses TRBV6-4 with TRBJ1-6. The CDR3 is 19 amino acids in total, end residues counted. Germline-derived CDR1 and CDR2 are MRHNA and SNTAGT. The CDR3: CASSSHKTGEEGNIQYFGA.

The V gene is TRBV20-1, the J gene TRBJ1-2; D possibly corresponds to TRBD1 (5 bases). CDR3 length: 12 residues. The germline CDR1 and CDR2 sequences are DFQATT and SNEGSKA (reference sequence). The germline V and J ends were trimmed by 3 bases and 8 bases, with 13 bases remaining between them. The CDR3 spells CSARRGRWGYTF. The CDR3, as DNA: TGCAGTGCTAGGAGGGGCAGATGGGGCTACACCTTC.

This clonotype was counted a few times. This may arise from a read error, as a much more abundant clone is one base away. Without the conserved terminal phenylalanine or tryptophan, this CDR3 likely stems from a read error. This chain joins TRBV7-8 and TRBJ2-5; the D is unclear. V shed 3 bases and J shed 1 base, with 9 bases lying between them. The CDR3 covers 14 residues. CDR1 and CDR2 from the germline V gene are SGHVS and FQNEAQ. CDR3 sequence reads: CASSFTPSQETQYL. Here the CDR3 DNA reads TGTGCCAGCAGCTTCACTCCCAGCCAAGAGACCCAGTACCTC.

This clonotype has a handful of counts. The chain uses TRBV6-1 and TRBJ2-2; possibly TRBD1 for D (6 bases). V gave up 7 bases and J gave up 7 bases, with 22 bases separating them. From germline, CDR1 is MNHNS and CDR2 SASEGT. CDR3 length equals 16 residues. CDR3 region: CASTEAGTNAGGELFF. In DNA form, the CDR3 reads TGTGCCAGCACCGAAGCCGGGACAAACGCGGGCGGGGAGCTGTTTTTT.

At least ten counts were recorded for this clonotype. The chain carries TRBV5-6 and TRBJ1-3, with 9 nucleotides matching TRBD1. The ends lost 1 base at V and 6 bases at J; junction bases unmatched: 8. This CDR3 is built from 16 residues. Germline V gene lookup returns CDR1 SGHDT and CDR2 YYEEEE. CDR3 sequence (DNA): TGTGCCAGCAGCTTGCCCGACAGGGGGTTTGTAAACACCATATATTTT. It yields the protein CASSLPDRGFVNTIYF.

This clonotype was seen many times. V is TRBV7-3 and J is TRBJ2-1; 11 positions match TRBD2. Unmatched junction bases numbered 8, after V lost 5 bases and J lost 8 bases. CDR3 length equals 15 residues. Germline values: CDR1 SGHTA, CDR2 FQGTGA. CDR3 loop: CASSPLRLAGHEQFF. DNA for the CDR3: TGTGCCAGCAGCCCCCTCAGACTAGCGGGGCATGAGCAGTTCTTC.

This clonotype was observed many times. This chain connects TRBV6-1 to TRBJ2-1, with 11 bases that match TRBD2. The J segment lost 8 bases and the V segment lost 6 bases, leaving 15 bases of the junction unmatched. Germline CDR1 reads MNHNS; CDR2 reads SASEGT. The length of the CDR3 is 17 residues. The CDR3 DNA is TGTGCCAGCAGACACGGACTAGCGGGTGCCTTAACGGATGAGCAGTTCTTC. It is translated as CASRHGLAGALTDEQFF.

This clonotype was counted many times. The rearrangement links TRBV12-5 to TRBJ1-6; D is ambiguous. The CDR3 consists of 15 residues. Trimming pared 1 base from V and 8 bases from J, leaving 12 bases between. The germline CDR1 and CDR2 sequences are LGHNT and FRNRAP. The CDR3 sequence: CASGLAGIEDSPLHF. In nucleotides, the CDR3 is TGTGCTAGTGGTTTGGCCGGGATTGAGGATTCACCCCTCCACTTT.

Comments on this clonotype: Relative to the germline gene, one junction end is altered; a read error may explain this. The chain uses TRBV24-1 and TRBJ2-2, with a possible D match to TRBD1 (6 bases). Germline-derived CDR1 and CDR2 are KGHDR and SFDVKD. The CDR3 is made up of 13 amino acids. The CDR3 region is CAIGTPNTGELSF. In DNA, the CDR3 is TGTGCCATCGGGACACCGAACACCGGGGAGCTGTCTTTT.

This clonotype was seen only once. The chain employs TRBV20-1 and TRBJ2-1, with 8 bases aligning to TRBD2. V trimming: 5 bases; J trimming: 7 bases; junction bases outside the gene matches: 16. Germline V gene data show CDR1 as DFQATT and CDR2 as SNEGSKA (reference sequence). This CDR3 is built from 16 residues. The CDR3 coding sequence is TGCAGTGCTTGGGACGGGGTCGGGAGGGACTTAAATGAGCAGTTCTTC. Its translation: CSAWDGVGRDLNEQFF.

This clonotype turned up a few times. The CDR3 is CASGLLRGRGMNTEAFF. Here the CDR3 DNA reads TGTGCTAGTGGTTTGCTCAGGGGGCGGGGAATGAACACTGAAGCTTTCTTT. V and J are TRBV12-5 and TRBJ1-1; 8 nucleotides align to TRBD1. The CDR3 totals 17 residues. CDR1 LGHNT and CDR2 FRNRAP come from the germline V gene. V was pared by 2 bases and J by 0 bases, with 8 bases of the junction left unmatched.

About this clonotype itself: The missing conserved phenylalanine or tryptophan at the end of this CDR3 makes a read error likely. The V gene is TRBV7-7, the J gene TRBJ2-1; D is ambiguous. Per the germline V gene, CDR1 is SSHAT and CDR2 is FNYEAQ (reference sequence). CDR3 size: 14 residues. V lost 2 bases and J lost 5, with 10 bases in between. The CDR3 DNA reads as TGTGCCAGCAGCTTAAGGTTAGGGCACAATGAGCAGTTCCTC. It translates to CASSLRLGHNEQFL.

This clonotype was counted at least ten times. CDR3 DNA: TGTGCCAGCAGTTACTCGGAGATTGGGCGGGGCCAGCAGTACTTC. It codes for CASSYSEIGRGQQYF. The genes are TRBV6-5 and TRBJ2-7, with D tentatively TRBD2 (6 bases). The germline gives CDR1 MNHEY, CDR2 SVGAGI. There are 15 residues in the CDR3. V was trimmed by 0 bases and J by 8 bases, leaving 17 bases between them.

Regarding this clonotype: One end of the junction fails to match germline, which may point to a read error. The chain joins TRBV7-7 to TRBJ2-5; 8 nucleotides agree with TRBD1. This CDR3 comprises 13 residues. The V gene's germline CDR1 is SSHAT and CDR2 FNYEAQ (reference sequence). The CDR3 loop reads CASSAGQGETQYF. Here the CDR3 DNA reads TGTGCTAGCAGCGCCGGACAGGGAGAGACCCAGTACTTC.

Turning to this clonotype: A much larger clone lies a single base off, so this may be a read error. The chain has TRBV6-2 or TRBV6-3 and TRBJ2-7; D gene uncertain. Trimming cost V 5 bases and J 6 bases, with 8 bases left between them. The CDR3 runs to 11 residues. CDR1 is MNHEY and CDR2 is SVGEGT in the germline V gene. The chain's CDR3 is CASSHGSEQYF. The CDR3 coding sequence is TGTGCCAGCAGTCACGGTTCCGAGCAGTACTTC.

The chain's CDR3 is CASSPGTGGSEQYF. The CDR3 DNA reads as TGTGCCAGCAGCCCCGGGACAGGGGGCTCCGAGCAGTACTTC. V gene TRBV27 combines with J gene TRBJ2-7; 12 positions agree with TRBD1. Germline lookup yields CDR1 MNHEY and CDR2 SMNVEV (reference sequence). This CDR3 has 14 amino acids. Unmatched junction bases numbered 6, after V lost 6 bases and J lost 6 bases.

This clonotype has a count of ten or more. The chain joins TRBV30 to TRBJ2-1; D is tentatively TRBD1 or TRBD2 (5 bases each). CDR1 is GTSNPN, CDR2 SVGIG, per germline (reference sequence). This CDR3 comprises 15 residues. V was clipped by 2 bases and J by 7 bases, with 18 bases between them. The CDR3 protein is CAWSPGPLWGNEQFF. CDR3 nucleotide sequence: TGTGCCTGGAGTCCCGGACCTCTATGGGGGAATGAGCAGTTCTTC.

The V gene is TRBV3-1, the J gene TRBJ1-2; a possible D gene is TRBD1 (5 bases). Deletions cut 2 bases from V and 9 bases from J, with 13 bases between. Germline V gene lookup returns CDR1 LGHDT and CDR2 YNNKEL (reference sequence). This CDR3 has 13 amino acids. In nucleotides, the CDR3 is TGTGCCAGCAGCCAATGGGACGGAGGACGCTACACCTTC. Its translation: CASSQWDGGRYTF.

This clonotype was seen more than once but under ten times. V is TRBV27 and J is TRBJ2-7, with 9 bases aligning to TRBD2. This CDR3 is 16 amino acids long. Losses at the gene ends were 3 bases for V and 0 bases for J; bases not matched to a gene: 6. Germline lookup yields CDR1 MNHEY and CDR2 SMNVEV (reference sequence). CDR3: CASSFTSGFLSYEQYF. The CDR3 nucleotides read TGTGCCAGCAGTTTTACTAGCGGGTTTCTCTCCTACGAGCAGTACTTC.